Listed here are 23 T cell receptor beta chains from one sample, sequenced in a study of blood T cell repertoires in COVID-19. Method: immunoSEQ multiplex PCR; TCRdb's copy keeps in-frame clones and lacks some. The top ten hold around 3.3% of the sample, which has about 240,000 clones, around four fifths seen once. What was sequenced was PBMCs or T cells enriched from blood (not recorded which). The receptor source for this set is a woman in her thirties or forties who had been exposed to COVID-19.

The rearrangement uses TRBV7-8 and TRBJ1-1; a weak D match, TRBD1 (6 bases). In germline, CDR1 is SGHVS, CDR2 FQNEAQ. V lost 5 bases, J lost 0 bases, and 10 bases lay in between. The CDR3 totals 14 residues. The chain's CDR3 is CASSVDSLNTEAFF. In DNA, the CDR3 is TGTGCCAGCAGCGTGGACAGCCTGAACACTGAAGCTTTCTTT.

The CDR3 nucleotides are TGTGCCAGCAGTTACGGAGAGAGCTCCTATAATTCACCCCTCCACTTT. Translation gives CASSYGESSYNSPLHF. This chain links TRBV6-2 or TRBV6-3 with TRBJ1-6; D remains ambiguous. The CDR3 totals 16 residues. Looked up from germline, CDR1 is MNHEY and CDR2 is SVGEGT. V lost 2 bases to trimming and J lost 0 bases, with 8 bases between them.

V is TRBV9 and J is TRBJ1-4, with D perhaps TRBD1 (5 bases). The germline gives CDR1 SGDLS, CDR2 YYNGEE. Between the trimmed V and J ends, which lost 3 bases and 7 bases, there was a span of 13 bases. The CDR3 sequence is 14 residues long. CDR3 in DNA: TGTGCCAGCAGCGACGGAGGGAGGGGTGAAAAACTGTTTTTT. Protein sequence: CASSDGGRGEKLFF.

This chain connects TRBV5-6 to TRBJ2-7, with 13 bases aligning to TRBD2. From germline, CDR1 is SGHDT and CDR2 YYEEEE. CDR3 length: 16 residues. Trimming at V came to 0 bases and at J to 5 bases, leaving 5 bases not matched to a gene. CDR3 residues: CASSLGGLAGEHEQYF. The CDR3 DNA reads as TGTGCCAGCAGCTTGGGTGGACTAGCGGGGGAACACGAGCAGTACTTC.

This chain uses TRBV4-3 with TRBJ1-4; D is perhaps TRBD1 (5 bases). The germline V and J ends were trimmed by 1 base and 4 bases, with 7 bases remaining between them. Germline assignment: CDR1 LGHNA and CDR2 YSLEER. This CDR3 has 14 residues. As DNA, the CDR3 is TGCGCCAGCAGCCAAGGCGACAGTAATGAAAAACTGTTTTTT. This encodes CASSQGDSNEKLFF.

The J gene is TRBJ2-5, the V gene TRBV6-5, with D possibly TRBD2 on 5 matching bases. The V end was cut by 5 bases, the J end by 5 bases, with 12 bases between. Germline CDR1 is MNHEY and CDR2 is SVGAGI. The CDR3 extends over 13 amino acids. CDR3 residues: CASSLQERETQYF. The CDR3 nucleotides read TGTGCCAGCAGTCTCCAAGAGCGGGAGACCCAGTACTTC.

The chain has TRBV10-3 and TRBJ2-7, with TRBD2 as a possible D gene (6 bases). The CDR3 extends over 15 amino acids. Trimming took off 6 bases at V and 3 bases at J, with 18 bases between the two ends. From germline, CDR1 is ENHRY and CDR2 SYGVKD. CDR3 bases: TGTGCCATCAGCCTAATTGGGACTGGCGTCTACGAGCAGTACTTC. Amino acid sequence: CAISLIGTGVYEQYF.

The gene calls are TRBV28 and TRBJ1-1; D gene ambiguous. Trimming took off 5 bases at V and 3 bases at J, with 13 bases between the two ends. The CDR3 spans 14 residues. Germline V gives CDR1 MDHEN, CDR2 SYDVKM. CDR3 coding DNA: TGTGCCAGCAGTCAGGTCGGGATGGACACTGAAGCTTTCTTT. Its translation is CASSQVGMDTEAFF.

The V gene is TRBV7-8, the J gene TRBJ2-2, with D possibly matching TRBD1 (6 bases). The CDR3 is made up of 15 amino acids. V shed 5 bases and J shed 3 bases, with 13 bases lying between them. Germline V lookup: CDR1 SGHVS, CDR2 FQNEAQ. The DNA for the CDR3 is TGTGCCAGCAGCCCCGGGACACCCTACACCGGGGAGCTGTTTTTT. Amino acids: CASSPGTPYTGELFF.

The V gene is TRBV12-3 or TRBV12-4, the J gene TRBJ1-6; no reliable D call. The CDR3 runs 10 residues. Trimming stripped 6 bases from V and 14 bases from J, with 8 bases between. CDR3 loop: CASSQTALHF. For the CDR3, the DNA is TGTGCCAGCAGCCAAACTGCCCTCCACTTT.

The chain has TRBV7-2 and TRBJ2-5; D not resolved. The CDR3 sequence is 16 residues long. Deletions cut 5 bases from V and 5 bases from J, with 21 bases between. Germline V gives CDR1 SGHTA, CDR2 FQGNSA. In DNA form, the CDR3 reads TGTGCCAGCAGCAGAGAGCCAAGAGGTAGTAGGGAGACCCAGTACTTC. Its protein product is CASSREPRGSRETQYF.

The chain employs TRBV7-2 and TRBJ1-1; D not resolved. With 5 bases removed from V and 4 bases from J, the gap between germline ends came to 17 bases. Germline V gives CDR1 SGHTA, CDR2 FQGNSA. The length of the CDR3 is 15 residues. The CDR3 DNA follows: TGTGCCAGCAGCCCTCCCCCGGTGGGCTTCACTGAAGCTTTCTTT. Translation: CASSPPPVGFTEAFF.

V gene TRBV5-1 combines with J gene TRBJ1-1; weak D call: TRBD1 (5 bases). Deletions cut 2 bases from V and 3 bases from J, with 14 bases between. The CDR3 is 15 residues long. Looked up from germline, CDR1 is SGHRS and CDR2 is YFSETQ. The DNA of the CDR3 is TGCGCCAGCAGCTTTTCGGGGGAAAGGTACACTGAAGCTTTCTTT. This codes for CASSFSGERYTEAFF.

V is TRBV29-1 and J is TRBJ1-4; 8 bases line up with TRBD1. The CDR3 covers 13 residues. Germline CDR1 SQVTM, CDR2 ANQGSEA. The ends lost 5 bases at V and 7 bases at J; junction bases unmatched: 6. The CDR3 DNA is TGCAGCGTTAGACAGGGGCTGGGTGAAAAACTGTTTTTT. Its protein product is CSVRQGLGEKLFF.

The chain employs TRBV30 and TRBJ1-4; possible D gene TRBD1, 5 bases. The length of the CDR3 is 14 residues. Per the germline V gene, CDR1 is GTSNPN and CDR2 is SVGIG (reference sequence). Between the trimmed V and J ends, which lost 1 base and 5 bases, there was a span of 11 bases. This CDR3 reads CAWSGKGRNEKLFF. CDR3 in DNA: TGTGCCTGGAGTGGGAAGGGGAGGAATGAAAAACTGTTTTTT.

J is TRBJ1-4 and V is TRBV19, with D unclear. V lost 9 bases and J lost 6, with 14 bases in between. This CDR3 is 13 amino acids long. The germline V gene has CDR1 LNHDA and CDR2 SQIVND (reference sequence). CDR3 sequence (DNA): TGTGCCAGCAACCCGGGGTGGCATGAAAAACTGTTTTTT. Translation gives CASNPGWHEKLFF.

The rearrangement joins TRBV28 to TRBJ2-1; D gene unclear. Looked up from germline, CDR1 is MDHEN and CDR2 is SYDVKM. This CDR3 comprises 14 residues. Trimming took 6 bases from V and 8 from J, leaving 17 bases between them. The DNA for the CDR3 is TGTGCCAGCAGCTTGGGCACACACAATTATGAGCAGTTCTTC. Amino acids: CASSLGTHNYEQFF.

This chain links TRBV5-1 with TRBJ2-2, with TRBD1 matching 7 bases. The ends lost 4 bases at V and 0 bases at J; junction bases unmatched: 6. Germline V gene lookup returns CDR1 SGHRS and CDR2 YFSETQ. The CDR3 loop spans 16 amino acids. CDR3 nucleotides: TGCGCCAGCAGCGCCGCCGGGACAGCGAACACCGGGGAGCTGTTTTTT. Translated, it gives CASSAAGTANTGELFF. The full variable domain, with the rest looked up from reference TRBV5-1 and TRBJ2-2, is KAGVTQTPRYLIKTRGQQVTLSCSPISGHRSVSWYQQTPGQGLQFLFEYFSETQRNKGNFPGRFSGRQFSNSRSEMNVSTLELGDSALYLCASSAAGTANTGELFFGEGSRLTVL.

The genes are TRBV19 and TRBJ1-5, with 10 bases fitting TRBD1. The CDR3 runs 14 residues. The junction had 5 bases not matched to a gene; V was cut back by 5 bases and J by 7 bases. CDR1 is LNHDA, CDR2 SQIVND, per germline (reference sequence). DNA of the CDR3: TGTGCCAGTAGTCCCGGGACAGGGGAGCAGCCCCAGCATTTT. As protein: CASSPGTGEQPQHF.

This clone has only one observation. The chain uses TRBV28 and TRBJ1-5; possible D gene TRBD1, 5 bases. Germline lookup yields CDR1 MDHEN and CDR2 SYDVKM. V was shortened by 1 base and J by 7 bases, with 11 bases between the two germline ends. The CDR3 totals 14 residues. The CDR3 bases are TGTGCCAGCAGTTTATTCCAGGGAAGGCAGCCCCAGCATTTT. Residues: CASSLFQGRQPQHF.

V usage is TRBV30 and J usage is TRBJ1-4; the match to TRBD1 covers 8 bases. The CDR3 runs 13 residues. The trim removed 4 bases at V and 10 bases at J, leaving 8 bases unmatched. Looked up from germline, CDR1 is GTSNPN and CDR2 is SVGIG (reference sequence). As DNA, the CDR3 is TGTGCCTGGAATCACGGACAGGGTAGAAAACTGTTTTTT. It codes for CAWNHGQGRKLFF.

The chain employs TRBV7-2 and TRBJ1-1; D perhaps matches TRBD1 (6 bases). V lost 1 base and J 0 bases, leaving 9 bases between the germline ends. CDR3 size: 15 residues. Germline CDR1 is SGHTA and CDR2 is FQGNSA. The CDR3 DNA follows: TGTGCCAGCAGCTTAGTCGGACAGCTGAACACTGAAGCTTTCTTT. Translating gives CASSLVGQLNTEAFF.

As for this clone: The junction departs from germline at one end; a sequencing error may be responsible. The chain links TRBV2 to TRBJ1-2, with 10 positions matching TRBD1. The CDR3 totals 16 residues. Germline-derived CDR1 and CDR2 are SNHLY and FYNNEI. The CDR3 DNA sequence: TGTGCCAGCAGTGCTACTATTCCGGGACAGGGGTATGGGTACACCTTC. Residues: CASSATIPGQGYGYTF. Complete variable domain (other parts from reference TRBV2 and TRBJ1-2): EPEVTQTPSHQVTQMGQEVILRCVPISNHLYFYWYRQILGQKVEFLVSFYNNEISEKSEIFDDQFSVERPDGSNFTLKIRSTKLEDSAMYFCASSATIPGQGYGYTFGSGTRLTVV.